These 24 T cell receptor beta chains originate from one sample sequenced in a study of blood T cell repertoires in COVID-19. Sequenced by immunoSEQ multiplex PCR; TCRdb stores in-frame clones only, minus some. Altogether 45,000 to 65,000 clones are present, 85% to 90% being singletons, with the ten largest covering about 27%. Sample: peripheral blood. The receptors derive from a human donor in a cohort sampled during active COVID-19.

This chain links TRBV11-2 with TRBJ1-1; 9 bases agree with TRBD1. J lost 1 base, V lost 6 bases, and 3 bases had no gene match. This CDR3 contains 14 residues. Looked up from germline, CDR1 is SGHAT and CDR2 is FQNNGV. CDR3 in amino acids: CASSPGQGNTEAFF. The CDR3 DNA sequence: TGTGCCAGCAGTCCGGGACAGGGGAACACTGAAGCTTTCTTT.

This chain links TRBV19 with TRBJ1-1, with D perhaps matching TRBD1 (5 bases). Trimming stripped 4 bases from V and 0 bases from J, with 9 bases between. This CDR3 has 14 amino acids. Germline CDR1 reads LNHDA; CDR2 reads SQIVND (reference sequence). For the CDR3, the DNA is TGTGCCAGTAGTAGGGGCAATATGAACACTGAAGCTTTCTTT. Amino acid sequence: CASSRGNMNTEAFF.

Written as DNA, the CDR3 is TGCGCCAGCAGCCAAATTACTCCGGGACTAGCGGGAGGGCCGGATCACAATGAGCAGTTCTTC. Protein sequence: CASSQITPGLAGGPDHNEQFF. The rearrangement uses TRBV4-1 and TRBJ2-1, with TRBD2 matching over 16 bases. Germline V CDR1 and CDR2: MGHRA, YSYEKL. This CDR3 comprises 21 residues. Losses at the gene ends were 2 bases for V and 5 bases for J; bases not matched to a gene: 15.

A few counts support this clone. CDR3 sequence reads: CASSPGLAFSYEQYF. CDR3 coding DNA: TGTGCCAGCAGCCCAGGACTAGCGTTCTCCTACGAGCAGTACTTC. The V gene is TRBV7-3, the J gene TRBJ2-7; TRBD2 agrees at 9 bases. V shed 5 bases, J shed 0 bases, and the junction held 5 bases outside the gene matches. The germline CDR1 and CDR2 sequences are SGHTA and FQGTGA. CDR3 size: 15 residues.

The gene calls are TRBV29-1 and TRBJ1-1; 7 bases align to TRBD1. Germline lookup yields CDR1 SQVTM and CDR2 ANQGSEA. J lost 0 bases, V lost 4 bases, and 5 bases had no gene match. This CDR3 is 14 amino acids long. The CDR3 nucleotides read TGCAGCGTTGCGGCGGGACAGATGAACACTGAAGCTTTCTTT. Encoded protein: CSVAAGQMNTEAFF.

The gene calls are TRBV6-6 and TRBJ2-1; no definite D call. Per the germline V gene, CDR1 is MNHNY and CDR2 is SVGAGI (reference sequence). Trimming took 6 bases from V and 9 from J, leaving 9 bases between them. The CDR3 contains 11 residues. The CDR3 sequence: CASSLQAEQFF. The CDR3 DNA reads as TGTGCCAGCAGCCTCCAGGCTGAGCAGTTCTTC.

Note on this clone: This same CDR3 is encoded by further DNA sequences in the sample. The rearrangement uses TRBV11-2 and TRBJ1-1; unclear D gene. Germline lookup yields CDR1 SGHAT and CDR2 FQNNGV. The CDR3 is 13 residues long. The V gene lost 2 bases and the J gene lost 4 bases, with 8 bases spanning the gap. CDR3 in DNA: TGTGCCAGCAGCTTAAAGAGAGGCACTGAAGCTTTCTTT. Translation: CASSLKRGTEAFF.

This chain joins TRBV5-5 and TRBJ2-7; TRBD2 agrees at 8 bases. The CDR3 length is 13 residues. J gave up 5 bases and V 2 bases, and 3 bases lay outside the gene matches. Germline loops: CDR1 SGHKS, CDR2 YYEKEE (reference sequence). The CDR3 here is CASSFKRENEQYV. In DNA, the CDR3 is TGTGCCAGCAGCTTTAAGCGGGAGAACGAGCAGTACGTC.

This clone has just one count. The V gene is TRBV7-2, the J gene TRBJ2-3, with 13 nucleotides matching TRBD2. The germline V gene has CDR1 SGHTA and CDR2 FQGNSA. V lost 1 base and J lost 3; bases outside the gene matches: 1. This CDR3 has 16 residues. CDR3: CASSLVGLAGTDTQYF. The CDR3 DNA reads as TGTGCCAGCAGCTTAGTGGGACTAGCGGGGACAGATACGCAGTATTTT.

The chain links TRBV21-1 to TRBJ1-4; the table's D call, TRBD1, has no DNA check behind it. TRBV21-1 is a pseudogene. CDR3 length equals 15 residues. This CDR3 is CASTLGTVLNEKLFF. The DNA for the CDR3 is TGTGCCAGCACCCTAGGGACAGTCCTTAATGAAAAACTGTTTTTT.

The chain carries TRBV2 and TRBJ2-7, with 11 bases that match TRBD2. Trimming took 1 base from V and 12 from J; bases not matched to a gene: 11. The CDR3 has 15 amino acids. CDR1 is SNHLY, CDR2 FYNNEI, per germline. In nucleotides, the CDR3 is TGTGCCAGCAGTGAAGTAGTTAGCGGGGGGGCCCGGGGGTACTTC. Amino acid sequence: CASSEVVSGGARGYF. Looking up the rest from reference TRBV2 and TRBJ2-7 gives the full variable domain: EPEVTQTPSHQVTQMGQEVILRCVPISNHLYFYWYRQILGQKVEFLVSFYNNEISEKSEIFDDQFSVERPDGSNFTLKIRSTKLEDSAMYFCASSEVVSGGARGYFGPGTRLTVT.

This clone was detected once. The chain links TRBV30 to TRBJ2-5; 10 bases match TRBD2. The junction had 3 bases not matched to a gene; V was cut back by 0 bases and J by 5 bases. CDR3 length equals 14 residues. Looked up from germline, CDR1 is GTSNPN and CDR2 is SVGIG (reference sequence). Here the CDR3 reads CAWSVIAGGETQYF. CDR3 DNA: TGTGCCTGGAGTGTAATAGCGGGGGGTGAGACCCAGTACTTC. Looking up the rest from reference TRBV30 and TRBJ2-5 gives the full variable domain: SQTIHQWPATLVQPVGSPLSLECTVEGTSNPNLYWYRQAAGRGLQLLFYSVGIGQISSEVPQNLSASRPQDRQFILSSKKLLLSDSGFYLCAWSVIAGGETQYFGPGTRLLVL.

This clone has a single count. Different DNA sequences within this sample yield the same CDR3. V is TRBV7-2 and J is TRBJ1-1, with D possibly matching TRBD1 (5 bases). This CDR3 region has 13 residues. The germline V and J ends were trimmed by 5 bases and 1 base, with 8 bases remaining between them. Germline CDR1 reads SGHTA; CDR2 reads FQGNSA. The CDR3 sequence is CASSLGQNTEAFF. The CDR3, as DNA: TGTGCCAGCAGCCTAGGACAGAACACTGAAGCTTTCTTT.

The gene calls are TRBV9 and TRBJ1-2, with TRBD1 matching over 7 bases. In germline, CDR1 is SGDLS, CDR2 YYNGEE. J was trimmed by 7 bases and V by 3 bases; bases with no gene match: 9. This CDR3 contains 14 residues. The CDR3 region is CASSAEGAIFGYTF. As DNA, the CDR3 is TGTGCCAGCAGCGCTGAGGGGGCGATCTTTGGCTACACCTTC.

The sample holds a few counts of this clone. The chain is built from TRBV2 and TRBJ2-6; D perhaps matches TRBD1 (5 bases). Germline V gives CDR1 SNHLY, CDR2 FYNNEI. The CDR3 covers 13 residues. The CDR3 region is CGGRSSGANVLTF. The CDR3 nucleotides read TGTGGGGGCAGGAGCTCTGGGGCCAACGTCCTGACTTTC.

The V and J genes are TRBV3-1 (or the pseudogene TRBV3-2) and TRBJ2-2; no definite D call. The CDR3 has 14 residues. Per germline, CDR1 LGHDT and CDR2 YNNKEL (reference sequence). V was clipped by 0 bases and J by 7 bases, with 9 bases between them. CDR3 DNA: TGTGCCAGCAGCCAAGACTCAACGGGCGGGGAGCTGTTTTTT. Amino acid sequence: CASSQDSTGGELFF.

The chain has TRBV11-1 and TRBJ1-1; D unclear. Germline assignment: CDR1 SGHAT and CDR2 FQDESV (reference sequence). Trimming left V 5 bases short and J 1 base short, with 14 bases between. The CDR3 contains 15 residues. Here the CDR3 reads CASSPPTGRNTEAFF. Written as DNA, the CDR3 is TGTGCCAGCAGCCCACCGACGGGAAGGAACACTGAAGCTTTCTTT.

The chain has TRBV4-3 and TRBJ2-1, with TRBD2 matching over 7 bases. CDR1 is LGHNA, CDR2 YSLEER, per germline. V trimming: 4 bases; J trimming: 2 bases; junction bases outside the gene matches: 5. This CDR3 is 15 amino acids long. CDR3 sequence: CASSPGTNAYNEQFF. CDR3 coding DNA: TGCGCCAGCAGCCCCGGGACTAACGCCTACAATGAGCAGTTCTTC.

The rearrangement links TRBV9 to TRBJ1-2; TRBD1 is a possible D gene (6 bases). Germline CDR1 and CDR2: SGDLS and YYNGEE. The CDR3 is made up of 15 amino acids. The germline V and J ends were trimmed by 1 base and 7 bases, with 17 bases remaining between them. The CDR3 here is CASSVFGRGGSGYTF. Here the CDR3 DNA reads TGTGCCAGCAGCGTATTCGGCAGGGGTGGTTCTGGCTACACCTTC.

This clone was seen a single time. The V call is TRBV16, the J call TRBJ1-5, with a weak D call TRBD1 (6 bases). Germline V lookup: CDR1 KGHSY, CDR2 FQNENV. The CDR3 length is 17 residues. V lost 3 bases to trimming and J lost 2 bases, with 17 bases between them. This CDR3 reads CASSHRLGGAGNQPQHF. CDR3 in DNA: TGTGCCAGCAGCCATCGCTTAGGGGGGGCCGGCAATCAGCCCCAGCATTTT.

This chain connects TRBV14 to TRBJ2-5; 8 bases are shared with TRBD2. The germline V gene encodes CDR1 SGHDN and CDR2 FVKESK. The trim removed 5 bases at V and 5 bases at J, leaving 10 bases unmatched. This CDR3 is built from 15 residues. CDR3 sequence (DNA): TGTGCCAGCAGCTCTCGGGGGGGGGTCGTGGAGACCCAGTACTTC. This encodes CASSSRGGVVETQYF.

The chain recombines TRBV6-1 with TRBJ1-4; a weak D match, TRBD1 (6 bases). CDR3 length: 16 amino acids. The ends were cut back, 3 bases at V and 2 bases at J, with 13 bases in the middle. Germline CDR1 MNHNS, CDR2 SASEGT. The CDR3 here is CASSDRGIRTNEKLFF. CDR3 nucleotide sequence: TGTGCCAGCAGTGACAGGGGAATACGGACTAATGAAAAACTGTTTTTT.

CDR3 DNA sequence: TGTGCCAGTACGCGGACAGACATATATGGCTACACCTTC. This sequence encodes CASTRTDIYGYTF. The J gene is TRBJ1-2, the V gene TRBV19, with D possibly matching TRBD1 (6 bases). The germline gives CDR1 LNHDA, CDR2 SQIVND (reference sequence). The CDR3 spans 13 residues. V lost 7 bases and J lost 5, with 14 bases in between.

This chain joins TRBV28 and TRBJ1-3, with a tentative D call TRBD1 (5 bases). CDR1 and CDR2 from the germline V gene are MDHEN and SYDVKM. The CDR3 runs 17 residues. Between the trimmed V and J ends, which lost 5 bases and 0 bases, there was a span of 17 bases. CDR3 bases: TGTGCCAGCAGTACCCTAGGTCAGGGCCGCTCTGGAAACACCATATATTTT. This translates into CASSTLGQGRSGNTIYF. Filled out from reference TRBV28 and TRBJ1-3, the complete variable domain reads DVKVTQSSRYLVKRTGEKVFLECVQDMDHENMFWYRQDPGLGLRLIYFSYDVKMKEKGDIPEGYSVSREKKERFSLILESASTNQTSMYLCASSTLGQGRSGNTIYFGEGSWLTVV.